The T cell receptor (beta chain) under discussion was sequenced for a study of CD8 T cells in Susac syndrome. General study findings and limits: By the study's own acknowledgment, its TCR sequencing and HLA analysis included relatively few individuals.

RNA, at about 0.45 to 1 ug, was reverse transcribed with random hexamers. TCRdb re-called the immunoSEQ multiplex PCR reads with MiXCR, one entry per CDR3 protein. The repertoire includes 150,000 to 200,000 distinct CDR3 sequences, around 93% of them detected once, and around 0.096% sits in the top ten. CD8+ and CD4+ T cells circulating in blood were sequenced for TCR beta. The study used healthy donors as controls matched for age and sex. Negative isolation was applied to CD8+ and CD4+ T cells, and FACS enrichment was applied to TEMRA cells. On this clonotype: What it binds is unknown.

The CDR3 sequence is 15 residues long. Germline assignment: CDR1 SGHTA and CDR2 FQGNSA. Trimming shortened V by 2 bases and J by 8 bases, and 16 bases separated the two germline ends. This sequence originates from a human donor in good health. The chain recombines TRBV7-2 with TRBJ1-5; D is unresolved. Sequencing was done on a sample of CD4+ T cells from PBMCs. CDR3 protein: CASSLLGSGLEPQHF. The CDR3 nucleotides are TGTGCCAGCAGCTTACTTGGATCGGGGTTAGAGCCCCAGCATTTT.